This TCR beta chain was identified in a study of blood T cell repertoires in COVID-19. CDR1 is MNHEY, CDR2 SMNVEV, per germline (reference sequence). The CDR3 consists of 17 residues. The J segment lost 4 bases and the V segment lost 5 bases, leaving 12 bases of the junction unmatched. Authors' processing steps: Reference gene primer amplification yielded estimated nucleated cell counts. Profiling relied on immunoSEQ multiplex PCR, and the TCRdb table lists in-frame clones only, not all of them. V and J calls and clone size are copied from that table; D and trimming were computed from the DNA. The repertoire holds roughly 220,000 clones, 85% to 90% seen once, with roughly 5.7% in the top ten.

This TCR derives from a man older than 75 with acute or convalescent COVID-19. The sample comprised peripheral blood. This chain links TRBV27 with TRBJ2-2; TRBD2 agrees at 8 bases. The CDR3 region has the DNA TGTGCCAGCAGTCCTAGGTTGATAGCGGGGACCACCGGGGAGCTGTTTTTT. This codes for CASSPRLIAGTTGELFF.